The 8 T cell receptor beta chains in this list originate from one sample, sequenced in a study of T cell responses to AZD1222 COVID-19 vaccine. Sequencing was performed with immunoSEQ multiplex PCR; in TCRdb, only in-frame clones are kept and a portion is missing. The repertoire holds 95,000 to 110,000 clones, 93% seen once, with roughly 5% in the top ten. The source material was peripheral blood, sampled on day 0 of AZD1222 vaccination. These receptors were taken from an adult in good health.

The rearrangement joins TRBV24-1 to TRBJ1-2; 7 bases line up with TRBD1. The trim removed 0 bases at V and 9 bases at J, leaving 6 bases unmatched. CDR3 length: 14 residues. The V gene's germline CDR1 is KGHDR and CDR2 SFDVKD. CDR3 DNA sequence: TGTGCCACCAGTGATTTGAAAGGGGGCGGAAGCTACACCTTC. Its translation: CATSDLKGGGSYTF.

The chain employs TRBV15 and TRBJ2-1; no firm D call. CDR1 LNHNV and CDR2 YYDKDF come from the germline V gene (reference sequence). The CDR3 covers 15 residues. V was trimmed by 6 bases and J by 5 bases, leaving 17 bases between them. The chain's CDR3 is CATRHSGRVDNEQFF. The CDR3 DNA reads TGTGCCACCAGGCACTCGGGTCGCGTGGACAATGAGCAGTTCTTC.

CDR3 sequence reads: CAIISEAFF. The CDR3 DNA follows: TGTGCCATCATCTCAGAAGCTTTCTTT. The chain recombines TRBV10-3 with TRBJ1-1; D gene uncertain. CDR3 size: 9 residues. The germline gives CDR1 ENHRY, CDR2 SYGVKD. Trimming took off 7 bases at V and 8 bases at J, with 5 bases between the two ends.

The rearrangement links TRBV11-2 to TRBJ2-4; no clear D. This CDR3 is built from 16 residues. Germline V gene lookup returns CDR1 SGHAT and CDR2 FQNNGV. V lost 3 bases to trimming and J lost 1 base, with 13 bases between them. CDR3 bases: TGTGCCAGCAGCTTTTCGGTGTTAAGGGCCAAAAACATTCAGTACTTC. It codes for CASSFSVLRAKNIQYF.

The rearrangement uses TRBV4-1 and TRBJ1-5; D remains unclear. The CDR3 is made up of 14 amino acids. Between the trimmed V and J ends, which lost 4 bases and 6 bases, there was a span of 13 bases. Germline lookup yields CDR1 MGHRA and CDR2 YSYEKL. CDR3 protein: CASSPGALGQPQHF. For the CDR3, the DNA is TGCGCCAGCAGCCCGGGAGCCCTAGGTCAGCCCCAGCATTTT.

Regarding this clone: The identical CDR3 is also encoded by other nucleotide sequences in the sample. The chain couples TRBV27 to TRBJ1-4; D is unresolved. Germline CDR1 MNHEY, CDR2 SMNVEV (reference sequence). This CDR3 has 13 amino acids. Deletions cut 3 bases from V and 5 bases from J, with 7 bases between. The CDR3 bases are TGTGCCAGCAGTTTGCGGGGAAATGAAAAACTGTTTTTT. Amino acids: CASSLRGNEKLFF.

This clone appeared a few times. The chain links TRBV11-2 to TRBJ2-1; TRBD2 agrees at 12 bases. The ends lost 6 bases at V and 3 bases at J; junction bases unmatched: 3. This CDR3 contains 15 residues. Germline CDR1 is SGHAT and CDR2 is FQNNGV. The CDR3 region is CASRPGLAGYNEQFF. Written as DNA, the CDR3 is TGTGCCAGCAGACCGGGACTAGCGGGCTACAATGAGCAGTTCTTC.

This chain links TRBV6-5 with TRBJ2-7; 7 positions match TRBD1. The germline CDR1 and CDR2 sequences are MNHEY and SVGAGI. V was pared by 6 bases and J by 2 bases, with 7 bases of the junction left unmatched. This CDR3 has 14 amino acids. CDR3 bases: TGTGCCAGCAGGGGCGAGGGACAGCCCTACGAGCAGTACTTC. This encodes CASRGEGQPYEQYF.